These T cell receptor beta chains were read from a single sample in a study of OX40 agonist ivuxolimab in advanced cancers. This table comes from immunoSEQ multiplex PCR, and its TCRdb copy is limited to in-frame clones, with some not included. The sample has roughly 64,000 clones, over 65% seen once. This specimen was CD4+ or CD8+ T cells sorted from blood, taken in a trial of the OX40 agonist ivuxolimab. The source of these receptors is an adult with an advanced solid tumor such as melanoma, head and neck, liver or kidney cancer. Each CDR3 is given with its conserved first and last residue. D genes are given only for firm matches. Not every row has a clone size; where given, it reads once, few, many or a size class.

TRBJ2-7 . TRBD2 TRBV6-5 TGTGCCAGCAGACCCTCGGGCGGGGGGGCCTACGAGCAGTACTTC CASRPSGGGAYEQYF
TRBJ2-3 . . TRBV27 TGTGCCAGCAGTTTAATGTCAACCCGAGATACGCAGTATTTT CASSLMSTRDTQYF
TRBJ1-1 . . TRBV2 TGTGCCAGCATTTATACGCGGAACACTGAAGCTTTCTTT CASIYTRNTEAFF
TRBJ1-6 . TRBD1 TRBV27 TGTGCCAGCAGGACCCTCCAGGGGGCTCTAGGTTCACCCCTCCACTTT CASRTLQGALGSPLHF
TRBJ2-1 . . TRBV7-3 TGTGCCAGCAGCTTAAATTCGGGTAGCTCCTACAATGAGCAGTTCTTC CASSLNSGSSYNEQFF
TRBJ2-3 . . TRBV6-1 TGTGCCAGCAGTGAAGCGGGAGTTGGGGATACGCAGTATTTT CASSEAGVGDTQYF
TRBJ2-1 few . TRBV5-1 TGCGCCAGCAGCTTGGTCTTAGCCCCCAATGAGCAGTTCTTC CASSLVLAPNEQFF
TRBJ2-5 . TRBD1 TRBV6-1 TGTGCCAGCAGTGGGTCTCGGACAGGGTATACCCAAGAGACCCAGTACTTC CASSGSRTGYTQETQYF
TRBJ1-4 . . TRBV7-2 TGTGCCAGCAGCCAGGACAGCTATAATGAAAAACTGTTTTTT CASSQDSYNEKLFF
TRBJ1-6 . . TRBV5-1 TGCGCCAGCAGCTTGGCCCTCCGGGGTTATTCACCCCTCCACTTT CASSLALRGYSPLHF
TRBJ2-7 . . TRBV7-9 TGTGCCAGCAGCCTATACAACGAGCAGTACTTC CASSLYNEQYF
TRBJ2-5 . . TRBV9 TGTGCCAGCAGCGTAACTTGGGGAGAGACCCAGTACTTC CASSVTWGETQYF
TRBJ2-6 once . TRBV5-5 TGTGCCAGCAGCTTGGATCCCGTTGGGGCCAACGTCCTGACTTTC CASSLDPVGANVLTF
TRBJ2-2 . . TRBV30 TGTGCCTGGAGAGGGGGGGCTCCCACCGGGGAGCTGTTTTTT CAWRGGAPTGELFF
TRBJ2-5 . . TRBV18 TGTGCCAGCTCACCACCGAGTCTGAATGAAGAGACCCAGTACTTC CASSPPSLNEETQYF
TRBJ2-1 . . TRBV25-1 TGTGCCAGCAGTGCTAGTAGCTCCTACAATGAGCAGTTCTTC CASSASSSYNEQFF
TRBJ1-2 once . TRBV18 TGTGCCAGCTCACTCACACGGGATGGCTACACCTTC CASSLTRDGYTF
TRBJ2-5 . . TRBV4-1 TGCGCCAGCAGCCCGGCCGGGCGGCGAGAGACCCAGTACTTC CASSPAGRRETQYF
TRBJ2-7 . TRBD1 TRBV15 TGTGCCACCAGCAGGAGAATGGGACAGGACTACGAGCAGTACTTC CATSRRMGQDYEQYF
TRBJ1-1 . . TRBV7-8 TGTGCCAGCAGCGGCACCATCTATTCAGGCAGACCCAAGAGGAGAGACACTGAAGCTTTCTTT CASSGTIYSGRPKRRDTEAFF
TRBJ2-1 . TRBD2 TRBV7-3 TGTGCCAGCAGCTTAAACCCCCCGGGACTAGCGGGAGTTTTGTCCTACAATGAGCAGTTCTTC CASSLNPPGLAGVLSYNEQFF
TRBJ2-4 . . TRBV12-5 TGTGCTAGTGGTCTAACTCAGGGGGGTCTAGCCAAAAACATTCAGTACTTC CASGLTQGGLAKNIQYF
TRBJ2-1 . TRBD2 TRBV5-5 TGTGCCAGCAGCTTGGCCGACGGGACTAGTAAGTTCTTC CASSLADGTSKFF
TRBJ1-1 . . TRBV5-1 TGCGCCAGCAGCTGGGGGGACTACGCTGAAGCTTTCTTT CASSWGDYAEAFF
TRBJ2-6 . . TRBV5-1 TGCGCCAGCAGCTTTGAGGGGACCAACGTCCTGACTTTC CASSFEGTNVLTF
TRBJ1-2 . TRBD1 TRBV30 TGTGCCTGGAGACCTCTCGACAGGGAATATGGCTACACCTTC CAWRPLDREYGYTF
TRBJ2-5 . TRBD1 TRBV4-1 TGCGCCAGCAGCCAAGATATAGGACAGGCCCCAGGGCGGACCCAGTACTTC CASSQDIGQAPGRTQYF
TRBJ1-5 . . TRBV9 TGTGCCAGCAGCTCCGGGACCACGGGCCTGGAGCCCCAGCATTTT CASSSGTTGLEPQHF
TRBJ2-3 . TRBD2 TRBV11-2 TGTGCCAGCAGCGCACGACGGACTAGCGGGACTAGCACAGATACGCAGTATTTT CASSARRTSGTSTDTQYF
TRBJ1-3 . TRBD1 TRBV27 TGTGCCAGCAGTCTAACCGGGACAGGGTTTGGAAACACCATATATTTT CASSLTGTGFGNTIYF
TRBJ1-1 . . TRBV5-6 TGTGCCAGCAGCTTGTCCACGGTGGGGACTGAAGCTTTCTTT CASSLSTVGTEAFF
TRBJ2-5 few . TRBV4-1 TGCGCCAGCAGCCCGAACAAGGAGGTGCAAGAGACCCAGTACTTC CASSPNKEVQETQYF
TRBJ1-4 . . TRBV11-2 TGTGCCAGCAGCCCCGGACGGCTTAATGAAAAACTGTTTTTT CASSPGRLNEKLFF
TRBJ1-4 . . TRBV7-2 TGTGCCAGCAGCTTTGCAGGGCAAACGGAAAAACTGTTTTTT CASSFAGQTEKLFF
TRBJ1-2 . . TRBV14 TGTGCCAGCAGCCCGCATTTTACAGGGTCCGGCTACACCTTC CASSPHFTGSGYTF
TRBJ2-6 few . TRBV7-9 TGTGCCAGCAGCGCAACTAGGTTTGGGGCCAACGTCCTGACTTTC CASSATRFGANVLTF
TRBJ1-4 . TRBD1 TRBV5-1 TGCGCCAGCAGGATCGGAACAGGGGTTGTAGCTGAAAAACTGTTTTTT CASRIGTGVVAEKLFF
TRBJ2-5 . TRBD1 TRBV25-1 TGTGCCAGCAGTGATTTTTGGCAGGGGGCCGGGGAGACCCAGTACTTC CASSDFWQGAGETQYF
TRBJ2-7 once . TRBV6-1 TGTGCCAGTTACCTGCTGCCCTACGAGCAGTACTTC CASYLLPYEQYF
TRBJ2-7 . . TRBV27 TGTGCCAGCAGTTTATCTGACGACCCAACAGGGAGGGAGAACGAGCAGTACTTC CASSLSDDPTGRENEQYF